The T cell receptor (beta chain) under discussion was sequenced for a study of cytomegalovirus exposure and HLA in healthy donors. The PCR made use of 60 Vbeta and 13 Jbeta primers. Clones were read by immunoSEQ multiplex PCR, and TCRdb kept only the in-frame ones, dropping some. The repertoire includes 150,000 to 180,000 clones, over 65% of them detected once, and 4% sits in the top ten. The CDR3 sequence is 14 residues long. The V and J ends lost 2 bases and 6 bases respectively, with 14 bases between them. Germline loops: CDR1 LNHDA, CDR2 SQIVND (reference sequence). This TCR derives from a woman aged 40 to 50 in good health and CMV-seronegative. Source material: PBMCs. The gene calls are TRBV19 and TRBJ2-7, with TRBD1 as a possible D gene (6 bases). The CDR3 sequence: CASSIQGSPSEQYF. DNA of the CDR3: TGTGCCAGTAGTATACAGGGGAGTCCTAGCGAGCAGTACTTC.